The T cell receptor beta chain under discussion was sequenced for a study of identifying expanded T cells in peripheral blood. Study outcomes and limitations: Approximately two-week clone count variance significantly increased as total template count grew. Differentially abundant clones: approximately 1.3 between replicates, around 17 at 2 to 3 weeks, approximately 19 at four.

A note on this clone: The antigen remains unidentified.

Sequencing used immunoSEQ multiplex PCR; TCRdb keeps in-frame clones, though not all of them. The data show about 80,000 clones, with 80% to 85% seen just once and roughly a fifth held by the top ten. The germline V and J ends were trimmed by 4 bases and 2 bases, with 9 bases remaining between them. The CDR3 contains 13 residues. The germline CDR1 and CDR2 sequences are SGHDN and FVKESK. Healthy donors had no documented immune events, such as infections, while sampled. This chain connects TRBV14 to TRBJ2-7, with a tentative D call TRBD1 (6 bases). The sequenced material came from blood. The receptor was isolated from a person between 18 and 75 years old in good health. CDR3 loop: CASSPTGPYEQYF. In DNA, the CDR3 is TGTGCCAGCAGCCCAACAGGGCCCTACGAGCAGTACTTC.